These 22 T cell receptor beta chains share one sample of origin, sequenced in a study of T cells in women clearing cervical HPV infection. TCRdb keeps only in-frame clones here, not all; method: immunoSEQ multiplex PCR. The table for this sample gives 22,000 or so clones. The sequenced sample was blood buffy coat. All receptors derive from a woman aged 18-69 years with a cervical HPV16 infection that either progressed to CIN3+ or cleared (not recorded which).

Regarding this clone: The read terminates 3 residues before the CDR3 end, so the remaining end is supplied by the germline J gene. The chain employs TRBV20-1 and TRBJ1-4; 7 bases are shared with TRBD1. Trimming took 4 bases from V and 3 from J; bases not matched to a gene: 8. This CDR3 has 15 amino acids. Germline CDR1 reads DFQATT; CDR2 reads SNEGSKA (reference sequence). The CDR3 bases that were read are TGCAGTGCTACCCGAACCGGGACAGCTAATGAAAAA. Amino acids: CSATRTGTANEK. In full, the CDR3 reads CSATRTGTANEKLFF.

With respect to this clone: The read finishes 3 residues shy of the CDR3 end, and the germline J gene is used to complete it. The chain combines TRBV14 with TRBJ2-7; D is perhaps TRBD2 (5 bases). V gave up 1 base and J gave up 2 bases, with 12 bases separating them. This CDR3 has 15 residues. Germline CDR1 and CDR2: SGHDN and FVKESK. The CDR3 bases that were read are TGTGCCAGCAGCCAAGGAAAAGCGGTCACCTACGAG. Its translation is CASSQGKAVTYE. The whole CDR3 sequence is CASSQGKAVTYEQYF.

With regard to this clone: The read ends 3 residues shy of where the CDR3 ends; the end is completed using the germline J gene. The V call is TRBV30, the J call TRBJ2-5, with 7 bases aligning to TRBD1. The CDR3 runs 16 residues. CDR1 and CDR2 (germline): GTSNPN, SVGIG (reference sequence). The J segment lost 4 bases and the V segment lost 0 bases, leaving 11 bases of the junction unmatched. The sequenced CDR3 bases are TGTGCCTGGAGTGTAAATGCGGCAGGGGGTGGAGAGACC. Translating gives CAWSVNAAGGGET. The full CDR3 protein is CAWSVNAAGGGETQYF.

With regard to this clone: Read data end 3 residues before the CDR3 end; the end is taken from the germline J gene. V usage is TRBV19 and J usage is TRBJ2-2, with TRBD1 matching 7 bases. CDR1 and CDR2 (germline): LNHDA, SQIVND (reference sequence). V shed 5 bases, J shed 1 base, and the junction held 4 bases outside the gene matches. The CDR3 totals 15 residues. The covered CDR3 bases are TGTGCCAGTAGTCCCGGGACAGTGAACACCGGGGAG. Protein product: CASSPGTVNTGE. The entire CDR3 protein reads CASSPGTVNTGELFF.

About this clone: From the germline J gene comes the end of the CDR3, since the read stops 3 residues before it. This rearrangement joins TRBV6-2 or TRBV6-3 to TRBJ2-7; D is ambiguous. CDR1 MNHEY and CDR2 SVGEGT come from the germline V gene. V shed 2 bases and J shed 0 bases, with 11 bases lying between them. The CDR3 is made up of 15 amino acids. The sequenced CDR3 bases are TGTGCCAGCAGTTACGGCCAGGCCCACTCCTACGAG. It specifies CASSYGQAHSYE. The whole CDR3 is CASSYGQAHSYEQYF.

The CDR3 is CSARLAGTDTQYF. The covered CDR3 bases are TGCAGTGCTAGACTAGCGGGAACAGATACG. The rearrangement joins TRBV20-1 to TRBJ2-3, with TRBD2 matching 9 bases. Read data end 3 residues before the CDR3 end; the end is taken from the germline J gene. V was clipped by 2 bases and J by 3 bases; unmatched bases: 0. The CDR3 length is 13 residues. Per germline, CDR1 DFQATT and CDR2 SNEGSKA (reference sequence).

Worth noting for this clone: Read data end 3 residues before the CDR3 end; the end is taken from the germline J gene. J is TRBJ2-7 and V is TRBV30; no definite D call. The CDR3 runs 11 residues. Germline assignment: CDR1 GTSNPN and CDR2 SVGIG (reference sequence). The V end was cut by 6 bases, the J end by 1 base, with 7 bases between. CDR3 residues: CACTQSYEQYF. CDR3 bases read: TGTGCCTGCACTCAATCCTACGAG.

Details on this clone: One junction end disagrees with the germline gene, perhaps due to a read error. The CDR3 is CASSPGGAETQYF. The DNA read from the CDR3 is TGCGCCAGCAGCCCCGGAGGGGCTGAGACC. The rearrangement uses TRBV4-2 and TRBJ2-5; a weak D match, TRBD2 (6 bases). The read falls 3 residues short of the CDR3 end, and the missing part is taken from the germline J gene. Germline V CDR1 and CDR2: LGHNA, YNFKEQ. The CDR3 runs 13 residues.

Comments on this clone: The CDR3 end is not reached by the read, which stops 3 residues before it; the germline J gene fills it in. This chain links TRBV7-7 with TRBJ2-1; possible D gene TRBD2, 5 bases. Germline-derived CDR1 and CDR2 are SSHAT and FNYEAQ (reference sequence). The ends were cut back, 5 bases at V and 5 bases at J, with 13 bases in the middle. The CDR3 is made up of 14 amino acids. The CDR3 reads CASSRQPGNNEQFF. CDR3 bases read: TGTGCCAGCAGCCGTCAACCGGGGAACAATGAG.

Turning to this clone: The read halts 3 residues ahead of the CDR3 end, with the missing end drawn from the germline J gene. The rearrangement uses TRBV5-1 and TRBJ1-1; D may be TRBD1 (5 bases). The CDR3 is 14 residues long. The V gene lost 0 bases and the J gene lost 2 bases, with 8 bases spanning the gap. Germline V CDR1 and CDR2: SGHRS, YFSETQ. The CDR3 loop is CASSLGQTNTEAFF. The covered CDR3 bases are TGCGCCAGCAGCTTGGGACAGACAAACACTGAA.

About this clone: The read terminates 3 residues ahead of where the CDR3 ends, so the germline J gene completes it. The chain recombines TRBV2 with TRBJ2-5, with TRBD2 as a possible D gene (6 bases). Germline lookup yields CDR1 SNHLY and CDR2 FYNNEI. The CDR3 is made up of 13 amino acids. V was cut by 6 bases and J by 5 bases, with 13 bases left in between. The chain's CDR3 is CASRRRDTETQYF. CDR3 DNA (partial): TGTGCCAGCAGGAGGCGGGATACGGAGACC.

Concerning this clone: The read gets to within 3 residues of the CDR3 end, and the germline J gene fills in the rest. The V and J genes are TRBV28 and TRBJ2-1; TRBD1 aligns across 7 bases. Per the germline V gene, CDR1 is MDHEN and CDR2 is SYDVKM. The ends lost 8 bases at V and 3 bases at J; junction bases unmatched: 4. CDR3 length equals 13 residues. The part of the CDR3 DNA that was read is TGTGCCAGCCTCCGGGACAGCTACAATGAG. Protein: CASLRDSYNE. The full CDR3 protein is CASLRDSYNEQFF. Variable domain in full (rest from reference TRBV28 and TRBJ2-1): DVKVTQSSRYLVKRTGEKVFLECVQDMDHENMFWYRQDPGLGLRLIYFSYDVKMKEKGDIPEGYSVSREKKERFSLILESASTNQTSMYLCASLRDSYNEQFFGPGTRLTVL.

About this clone itself: With the read ending 3 residues before the CDR3 end, the germline J gene is used to fill in that end. The chain combines TRBV20-1 with TRBJ2-1; 11 bases match TRBD2. The CDR3 extends over 16 amino acids. J gave up 8 bases and V 0 bases, and 9 bases lay outside the gene matches. Germline-derived CDR1 and CDR2 are DFQATT and SNEGSKA (reference sequence). The CDR3 reads CSARDLGTSGIYEQFF. The DNA read from the CDR3 is TGCAGTGCTAGAGACCTCGGGACTAGCGGCATTTATGAG.

In the case of this clone: Coverage ceases 3 residues before the CDR3 finishes, and the germline J gene fills in the end. The chain carries TRBV29-1 and TRBJ2-3; tentative D call: TRBD1 (5 bases). V lost 3 bases and J lost 2, with 12 bases in between. The CDR3 is made up of 14 amino acids. Germline lookup yields CDR1 SQVTM and CDR2 ANQGSEA. The CDR3 here is CSVDRTSVTDTQYF. The sequenced CDR3 bases are TGCAGCGTTGACAGGACATCAGTCACAGATACG.

Notes on this clone: The read stops 3 residues short of the end of the CDR3; the missing end is completed from the germline J gene. This chain joins TRBV18 and TRBJ2-1; TRBD2 might be the D (6 bases). CDR3 length equals 15 residues. The V and J ends lost 3 bases and 5 bases respectively, with 14 bases between them. Per germline, CDR1 KGHSH and CDR2 LQKENI. The CDR3 protein is CASSPSLANHNEQFF. Partial CDR3 DNA: TGTGCCAGCTCACCGTCCCTAGCGAATCACAATGAG.

Note on this clone: The read gets to within 3 residues of the CDR3 end, and the germline J gene fills in the rest. The chain recombines TRBV20-1 with TRBJ2-5; the match to TRBD2 covers 13 bases. Germline values: CDR1 DFQATT, CDR2 SNEGSKA (reference sequence). This CDR3 is 15 amino acids long. The trim removed 1 base at V and 3 bases at J, leaving 2 bases unmatched. CDR3 in amino acids: CSARAGTSGKETQYF. Partial CDR3 DNA: TGCAGTGCTAGAGCCGGGACTAGCGGGAAAGAGACC.

Partial CDR3 DNA: TGTGCCAGCAGCCCTAGCGGGAGGGTGGAGACC. Translation: CASSPSGRVET. The whole CDR3 region reads CASSPSGRVETQYF. This sequence joins TRBV12-3 or TRBV12-4 and TRBJ2-5; 12 bases agree with TRBD2. The read is 3 residues too short to cover the CDR3 end, so that end is filled in from the germline J gene. This CDR3 has 14 residues. The J segment lost 5 bases and the V segment lost 6 bases, leaving 4 bases of the junction unmatched.

Remarks on this clone: Read sequence stops 3 residues before the CDR3 end, and the germline J gene provides the missing end. This chain links TRBV7-2 with TRBJ2-2; TRBD1 agrees at 7 bases. The CDR3 is 15 amino acids. The J segment lost 3 bases and the V segment lost 3 bases, leaving 4 bases of the junction unmatched. Germline CDR1 and CDR2: SGHTA and FQGNSA. CDR3 amino acids: CASSFKGGYTGELFF. CDR3 bases read: TGTGCCAGCAGCTTTAAAGGGGGCTACACCGGGGAG.

About this clone itself: The read terminates 3 residues ahead of where the CDR3 ends, so the germline J gene completes it. This sequence joins TRBV29-1 and TRBJ2-1; 9 bases map to TRBD1. Germline CDR1 SQVTM, CDR2 ANQGSEA. V trimming: 6 bases; J trimming: 1 base; junction bases outside the gene matches: 4. CDR3 length equals 14 residues. This chain's CDR3 is CSVEDRGSYNEQFF. The DNA read from the CDR3 is TGCAGCGTAGAGGACAGGGGTTCCTACAATGAG.

With regard to this clone: Read coverage stops 3 residues before the CDR3 terminus; the germline J gene supplies the remainder. V and J are TRBV5-1 and TRBJ2-1, with D possibly matching TRBD2 (7 bases). V dropped 4 bases and J dropped 6 bases, with 14 bases sitting between them. The V gene's germline CDR1 is SGHRS and CDR2 YFSETQ. This CDR3 is 14 amino acids long. The sequenced part of the CDR3 DNA is TGCGCCAGCAGCCCAGGGGAGGGGTTCAATGAG. Translation: CASSPGEGFNE. The whole CDR3 sequence reads CASSPGEGFNEQFF.

In the case of this clone: The sequenced fragment ends 3 residues before the CDR3 boundary, so the rest is inferred from the germline J gene. The rearrangement joins TRBV5-1 to TRBJ2-7, with 9 bases lining up with TRBD2. The CDR3 covers 14 residues. Germline-derived CDR1 and CDR2 are SGHRS and YFSETQ. The trim removed 4 bases at V and 2 bases at J, leaving 4 bases unmatched. The CDR3 region is CASSAGLAPYEQYF. Partial CDR3 DNA: TGCGCCAGCAGCGCGGGACTAGCTCCCTACGAG.

Details on this clone: With the read ending 3 residues before the CDR3 end, the germline J gene is used to fill in that end. This chain connects TRBV29-1 to TRBJ2-7; TRBD2 agrees at 10 bases. This CDR3 is 16 amino acids long. Germline V CDR1 and CDR2: SQVTM, ANQGSEA. Unmatched junction bases numbered 8, after V lost 1 base and J lost 2 bases. The CDR3 DNA, read in part, is TGCAGCGTTGAAGCTATGACCGGACTAGCGGCCTACGAG. Translating it yields CSVEAMTGLAAYE. The complete CDR3 protein is CSVEAMTGLAAYEQYF.